The 22 T cell receptor beta chains in this list originate from one sample, sequenced in a study of T cell changes during pregnancy in multiple sclerosis. Assay: immunoSEQ multiplex PCR; the TCRdb copy retains only in-frame clones and omits some. Of tens of thousands of clones detected, 75% to 95% appear once; the ten largest clones hold 6.2%. This material consisted of CD8+ T cells from peripheral blood mononuclear cells, taken before pregnancy. The receptor set was obtained from a female donor with multiple sclerosis, enrolled in a pregnancy study.

The V and J genes are TRBV7-2 and TRBJ2-2, with D hard to call. The CDR3 is made up of 12 amino acids. The V and J ends lost 7 bases and 4 bases respectively, with 7 bases between them. Germline CDR1 is SGHTA and CDR2 is FQGNSA. This chain's CDR3 is CASTRVTGELFF. CDR3 bases: TGTGCCAGCACTCGAGTCACCGGGGAGCTGTTTTTT.

The sample holds one count of this clone. At one of its ends the junction is not consistent with the germline gene, which may arise from a read error. The chain links TRBV11-2 to TRBJ2-7; D perhaps matches TRBD1 (6 bases). Germline loops: CDR1 SGHAT, CDR2 FQNNGV. This CDR3 comprises 15 residues. The CDR3: CASTLGPEGEDEQYF. In nucleotides, the CDR3 is TGTGCCAGCACCTTAGGACCCGAGGGGGAAGACGAGCAGTACTTC.

This chain links TRBV29-1 with TRBJ2-5, with 7 bases aligning to TRBD1. The CDR3 is 15 amino acids. The germline V gene has CDR1 SQVTM and CDR2 ANQGSEA. J lost 0 bases, V lost 3 bases, and 7 bases had no gene match. Written as DNA, the CDR3 is TGCAGCGTTGACACGGGACAGTCTTACCAAGAGACCCAGTACTTC. Translated: CSVDTGQSYQETQYF.

This clone is medium-sized in the sample. The V call is TRBV6-4, the J call TRBJ1-1; the match to TRBD1 covers 7 bases. The trim removed 6 bases at V and 2 bases at J, leaving 6 bases unmatched. This CDR3 contains 14 residues. CDR1 is MRHNA, CDR2 SNTAGT, per germline. The CDR3 DNA sequence: TGTGCCAGCAGGGCTGGACAGGAAAACACTGAAGCTTTCTTT. Translated, it gives CASRAGQENTEAFF.

The rearrangement uses TRBV7-9 and TRBJ2-2; TRBD1 aligns across 9 bases. The CDR3 extends over 17 amino acids. CDR1 and CDR2 from the germline V gene are SEHNR and FQNEAQ (reference sequence). J gave up 4 bases and V 5 bases, and 11 bases lay outside the gene matches. CDR3 residues: CASSHLKPGQGTGELFF. DNA of the CDR3: TGTGCCAGCAGCCACCTGAAACCGGGACAGGGCACCGGGGAGCTGTTTTTT.

This clone was seen a single time. The rearrangement uses TRBV5-8 and TRBJ2-2; 10 positions agree with TRBD2. V lost 2 bases and J lost 7; bases outside the gene matches: 5. Germline CDR1 is SGHTS and CDR2 is YDEGEE. The CDR3 is 15 residues long. DNA for the CDR3: TGTGCCAGCAGCTTCCTAGCGGGAGCAGTCGGGGAGCTGTTTTTT. Translating it yields CASSFLAGAVGELFF.

This clone was seen only once. The V and J genes are TRBV9 and TRBJ2-5; 7 bases fit TRBD2. This CDR3 comprises 14 residues. Germline lookup yields CDR1 SGDLS and CDR2 YYNGEE. Trimming cost V 4 bases and J 5 bases; bases outside gene matches: 8. DNA of the CDR3: TGTGCCAGCAGCAAGCTCGCGGGAGTGGAGACCCAGTACTTC. Residues: CASSKLAGVETQYF.

This chain connects TRBV11-2 to TRBJ2-3; a possible D gene is TRBD1 (6 bases). CDR1 is SGHAT, CDR2 FQNNGV, per germline. Trimming cost V 1 base and J 3 bases, with 8 bases left between them. The CDR3 has 14 amino acids. The CDR3 DNA reads as TGTGCCAGCAGCTTAGGCAGGGGAACAGATACGCAGTATTTT. This codes for CASSLGRGTDTQYF.

The chain recombines TRBV5-4 with TRBJ2-4; a weak D match, TRBD2 (6 bases). Germline V gives CDR1 SGHNT, CDR2 YYREEE (reference sequence). This CDR3 region has 12 residues. Deletions cut 4 bases from V and 9 bases from J, with 11 bases between. This CDR3 is CASSPEAGIQYF. The DNA for the CDR3 is TGTGCCAGCAGCCCAGAAGCGGGCATTCAGTACTTC.

V usage is TRBV4-3 and J usage is TRBJ2-2; 9 bases are shared with TRBD1. The CDR3 consists of 16 residues. CDR1 and CDR2 (germline): LGHNA, YSLEER. Trimming removed 0 bases from V and 4 bases from J; junction bases left unmatched: 3. DNA of the CDR3: TGCGCCAGCAGCCAAGATAGGGACAGGGTCACCGGGGAGCTGTTTTTT. Its protein product is CASSQDRDRVTGELFF.

This clone turned up a few times. This chain connects TRBV21-1 to TRBJ2-5; TRBD2, the D gene given by the table, was not confirmed from the DNA. TRBV21-1 is listed as a pseudogene. CDR3 length: 13 residues. The CDR3 nucleotides read TGTGCCAGCAGCAATAGCGGCGAAGAGACCCAGTACTTC. This sequence encodes CASSNSGEETQYF.

The rearrangement joins TRBV5-6 to TRBJ2-1; 10 bases line up with TRBD2. The V and J ends lost 6 bases and 2 bases, in that order; junction bases with no gene match: 2. The CDR3 consists of 14 residues. Germline CDR1 SGHDT, CDR2 YYEEEE. This CDR3 reads CASTLAGAYNEQFF. As DNA, the CDR3 is TGTGCCAGCACTCTAGCGGGGGCCTACAATGAGCAGTTCTTC.

The gene calls are TRBV29-1 and TRBJ2-5; 7 bases are shared with TRBD1. Germline trimming cut 5 bases from V and 4 bases from J; bases unmatched to any gene: 7. The CDR3 totals 13 residues. Germline V gene data show CDR1 as SQVTM and CDR2 as ANQGSEA. The CDR3 here is CSVLGTVGETQYF. CDR3 DNA: TGCAGCGTTCTGGGGACAGTCGGAGAGACCCAGTACTTC.

The V and J genes are TRBV9 and TRBJ2-7; 7 nucleotides agree with TRBD2. V was clipped by 4 bases and J by 5 bases; unmatched bases: 6. This CDR3 region has 13 residues. Germline V CDR1 and CDR2: SGDLS, YYNGEE. CDR3 protein: CASSKGRVDEQYF. The CDR3 DNA follows: TGTGCCAGCAGCAAAGGGAGGGTCGACGAGCAGTACTTC.

The chain is built from TRBV28 and TRBJ1-2; no reliable D call. The CDR3 contains 16 residues. Germline lookup yields CDR1 MDHEN and CDR2 SYDVKM. V lost 3 bases, J lost 4 bases, and 18 bases lay in between. In nucleotides, the CDR3 is TGTGCCAGCAGTTTGAGAGTCTGGACTGAGATCTATGGCTACACCTTC. This codes for CASSLRVWTEIYGYTF.

The V and J genes are TRBV9 and TRBJ1-4, with 11 bases matching TRBD1. V lost 6 bases, J lost 8 bases, and 9 bases stayed unmatched. Germline V gene data show CDR1 as SGDLS and CDR2 as YYNGEE. The CDR3 extends over 15 amino acids. The CDR3 nucleotides read TGTGCCAGCACCCCGACCGGGACAGGGGGGGAAAAACTGTTTTTT. This gives the protein CASTPTGTGGEKLFF.

This rearrangement joins TRBV2 to TRBJ1-6, with 12 bases lining up with TRBD1. The CDR3 totals 15 residues. CDR1 is SNHLY and CDR2 is FYNNEI in the germline V gene. With V trimmed by 3 bases and J by 7 bases, 1 base remained unmatched. CDR3 nucleotides: TGTGCCAGCAGTGAGGGGACAGGGGGCAATTCACCCCTCCACTTT. It yields the protein CASSEGTGGNSPLHF.

The chain links TRBV7-9 to TRBJ2-5; the D gene is possibly TRBD2 (6 bases). The J call could be wrong; TRBJ2-7 is a better fit for the DNA end. Germline loops: CDR1 SEHNR, CDR2 FQNEAQ (reference sequence). The CDR3 spans 12 residues. The CDR3: CASSAAGYEQYF. In DNA, the CDR3 is TGTGCCAGCAGCGCCGCGGGGTACGAGCAGTACTTC.

The chain has TRBV11-2 and TRBJ1-2; D is unresolved. The V and J ends lost 3 bases and 3 bases respectively, with 11 bases between them. There are 14 residues in the CDR3. Per germline, CDR1 SGHAT and CDR2 FQNNGV. The CDR3 sequence is CASSFDGSDYGYTF. The CDR3 coding sequence is TGTGCCAGCAGCTTCGACGGGAGCGACTATGGCTACACCTTC.

The chain is built from TRBV7-3 and TRBJ2-5; 8 bases agree with TRBD1. V shed 2 bases, J shed 4 bases, and the junction held 6 bases outside the gene matches. There are 15 residues in the CDR3. CDR1 is SGHTA, CDR2 FQGTGA, per germline. The CDR3 loop reads CASSLVAGTGETQYF. In DNA form, the CDR3 reads TGTGCCAGCAGCTTAGTGGCAGGGACAGGAGAGACCCAGTACTTC.

This chain connects TRBV10-3 to TRBJ2-7, with 9 bases aligning to TRBD2. Germline V gene sequence: CDR1 ENHRY, CDR2 SYGVKD. The CDR3 has 15 residues. V was clipped by 3 bases and J by 2 bases; unmatched bases: 5. The CDR3 is CAISDPTSGTYEQYF. The CDR3 nucleotides read TGTGCCATCAGTGACCCGACTAGCGGTACCTACGAGCAGTACTTC.

The V call is TRBV27, the J call TRBJ1-4, with a weak D call TRBD1 (6 bases). Trimming pared 4 bases from V and 8 bases from J, leaving 23 bases between. The CDR3 spans 17 residues. Germline CDR1 reads MNHEY; CDR2 reads SMNVEV (reference sequence). This CDR3 reads CASSSLNAAGVGEKLFF. The CDR3 DNA reads TGTGCCAGCAGTTCCCTTAACGCGGCAGGGGTGGGCGAAAAACTGTTTTTT.